This T cell receptor (delta chain) was identified in a study of γδ T cells in repeated Plasmodium falciparum infection. The overall study: The natural-infection arm compared Malian children under seasonal malaria with matched Australian children.

Vgamma9/Vdelta2+ and Vdelta2-negative gammadelta T cells were flow-sorted from PBMC for bulk sequencing. Sequencing covered both gamma and delta TCR chains per sample. TCRdb re-called the multiplex PCR reads with CATT. In the table there are 90,000 or so delta-chain clones, approximately 0.92% of which are singletons. In germline, CDR1 is TSWWSYY, CDR2 QGS. This CDR3 contains 16 residues. V lost 1 base and J 1 base, leaving 13 bases between the germline ends. This clone was recorded at least ten times. This receptor was taken from a pool of human donors (malaria-infected and uninfected, not separated). V gene TRDV1 combines with J gene TRDJ1; D is ambiguous. Sequenced material: gamma-delta T cells from blood. This CDR3 reads CALGERRKGPTDKLIF. The CDR3 coding sequence is TGTGCTCTTGGGGAACGGCGTAAGGGGCCCACCGATAAACTCATCTTT.